One sample yielded the 30 T cell receptor beta chains listed below, sequenced in a study of neurological immune-mediated disorders. TCRdb re-called the 5' RACE reads through MiXCR, storing one row per CDR3 protein. This sample has about 31,000 distinct CDR3 sequences; 4% occur once, and the top ten carry roughly 25%. Sequencing input: CD4+ T cells from blood. These receptors came from a woman between 40 and 50 years old in good health.

This clonotype was seen ten or more times. This chain links TRBV20-1 with TRBJ2-1; possible D gene TRBD2, 5 bases. Per germline, CDR1 DFQATT and CDR2 SNEGSKA (reference sequence). The V gene lost 2 bases and the J gene lost 3 bases, with 14 bases spanning the gap. The CDR3 has 15 amino acids. The CDR3 sequence: CSARQPDYRYNEQFF. The CDR3 nucleotides are TGCAGTGCTAGACAACCTGACTATCGCTACAATGAGCAGTTCTTC.

This clonotype was counted many times. The rearrangement joins TRBV9 to TRBJ1-5; D might be TRBD1 (5 bases). Deletions cut 7 bases from V and 6 bases from J, with 11 bases between. Germline CDR1 is SGDLS and CDR2 is YYNGEE. The CDR3 totals 12 residues. The CDR3 nucleotides read TGTGCCAGCGGAGCGGGGGTTCAGCCCCAGCATTTT. Its translation: CASGAGVQPQHF. Filled out from reference TRBV9 and TRBJ1-5, the complete variable domain reads DSGVTQTPKHLITATGQRVTLRCSPRSGDLSVYWYQQSLDQGLQFLIQYYNGEERAKGNILERFSAQQFPDLHSELNLSSLELGDSALYFCASGAGVQPQHFGDGTRLSIL.

This clonotype was recorded at least ten times. This sequence joins TRBV28 and TRBJ2-3, with 8 bases that match TRBD2. Germline CDR1 reads MDHEN; CDR2 reads SYDVKM. V trimming: 3 bases; J trimming: 2 bases; junction bases outside the gene matches: 19. CDR3 length: 20 residues. As DNA, the CDR3 is TGTGCCAGCAGTTTGAAGGGAAAGCGGGGGCCCACTACCTTCACAGATACGCAGTATTTT. It encodes CASSLKGKRGPTTFTDTQYF.

This clonotype was observed at least ten times. The chain couples TRBV20-1 to TRBJ1-4; a possible D gene is TRBD1 (5 bases). The ends were cut back, 1 base at V and 8 bases at J, with 14 bases in the middle. Germline-derived CDR1 and CDR2 are DFQATT and SNEGSKA (reference sequence). The CDR3 has 14 amino acids. The DNA for the CDR3 is TGCAGTGCTAGAGCGGTCCAGGGAGGGGAAAAACTGTTTTTT. Amino acid sequence: CSARAVQGGEKLFF.

By share, this clonotype ranks as hyperexpanded. The V and J genes are TRBV7-2 and TRBJ1-4, with D unresolved. Germline loops: CDR1 SGHTA, CDR2 FQGNSA. Trimming removed 1 base from V and 3 bases from J, with 3 bases in between. The CDR3 runs to 13 residues. The CDR3 is CASSLEANEKLFF. The CDR3 DNA sequence: TGTGCCAGCAGCTTAGAGGCTAATGAAAAACTGTTTTTT.

In this sample, this clonotype turned up many times. The gene calls are TRBV5-1 and TRBJ1-3; no firm D call. V lost 4 bases to trimming and J lost 0 bases, with 8 bases between them. Per germline, CDR1 SGHRS and CDR2 YFSETQ. This CDR3 contains 14 residues. The DNA for the CDR3 is TGCGCCAGCAGCGTGGGTGGCTCTGGAAACACCATATATTTT. Protein product: CASSVGGSGNTIYF. Supplemented by reference TRBV5-1 and TRBJ1-3, the full variable domain reads KAGVTQTPRYLIKTRGQQVTLSCSPISGHRSVSWYQQTPGQGLQFLFEYFSETQRNKGNFPGRFSGRQFSNSRSEMNVSTLELGDSALYLCASSVGGSGNTIYFGEGSWLTVV.

This clonotype occurred many times. The chain couples TRBV7-2 to TRBJ2-1; D call uncertain. The CDR3 spans 15 residues. CDR1 and CDR2 from the germline V gene are SGHTA and FQGNSA. Trimming pared 4 bases from V and 6 bases from J, leaving 16 bases between. The CDR3 reads CASSYRPTDFNEQFF. Here the CDR3 DNA reads TGTGCCAGCAGCTATAGACCGACCGATTTCAATGAGCAGTTCTTC. Variable domain in full (rest from reference TRBV7-2 and TRBJ2-1): GAGVSQSPSNKVTEKGKDVELRCDPISGHTALYWYRQSLGQGLEFLIYFQGNSAPDKSGLPSDRFSAERTGGSVSTLTIQRTQQEDSAVYLCASSYRPTDFNEQFFGPGTRLTVL.

Ten or more counts support this clonotype. The chain recombines TRBV5-1 with TRBJ1-1; D unresolved. This CDR3 is built from 11 residues. The V end was cut by 0 bases, the J end by 11 bases, with 8 bases between. Germline values: CDR1 SGHRS, CDR2 YFSETQ. The CDR3 here is CASSLGEEAFF. CDR3 DNA sequence: TGCGCCAGCAGCTTGGGGGAGGAGGCTTTCTTT.

By sample share, this clonotype is medium-sized. This chain joins TRBV2 and TRBJ2-1, with 10 bases aligning to TRBD2. Unmatched junction bases numbered 10, after V lost 1 base and J lost 1 base. Looked up from germline, CDR1 is SNHLY and CDR2 is FYNNEI. The length of the CDR3 is 19 residues. In DNA, the CDR3 is TGTGCCAGCAGTGAAGGGGGGGGACTAGCGAGTTTTTCCTACAATGAGCAGTTCTTC. This translates into CASSEGGGLASFSYNEQFF.

This clonotype was detected many times. This rearrangement joins TRBV20-1 to TRBJ1-5, with D possibly matching TRBD1 (6 bases). The CDR3 covers 13 residues. Germline CDR1 reads DFQATT; CDR2 reads SNEGSKA (reference sequence). Trimming removed 6 bases from V and 6 bases from J, with 15 bases in between. CDR3 DNA sequence: TGCAGTGCCCTAGGGGGGGCGGGTCAGCCCCAGCATTTT. Translated, it gives CSALGGAGQPQHF.

This clonotype was detected many times. The chain carries TRBV3-1 and TRBJ2-2; D is ambiguous. Trimming removed 0 bases from V and 0 bases from J, with 11 bases in between. Per germline, CDR1 LGHDT and CDR2 YNNKEL (reference sequence). The CDR3 spans 17 residues. The CDR3 region has the DNA TGTGCCAGCAGCCAAGAACTGGGGTCGGCGAACACCGGGGAGCTGTTTTTT. This encodes CASSQELGSANTGELFF. Full variable domain (remainder filled in from reference TRBV3-1 and TRBJ2-2): DTAVSQTPKYLVTQMGNDKSIKCEQNLGHDTMYWYKQDSKKFLKIMFSYNNKELIINETVPNRFSPKSPDKAHLNLHINSLELGDSAVYFCASSQELGSANTGELFFGEGSRLTVL.

This clonotype was seen many times. This chain's CDR3 is CASSLDLAGAGGELFF. The CDR3 coding sequence is TGTGCCAGCAGCTTGGATTTAGCGGGAGCGGGCGGGGAGCTGTTTTTT. The chain couples TRBV5-6 to TRBJ2-2; 9 bases map to TRBD2. The CDR3 has 16 amino acids. Germline V gene sequence: CDR1 SGHDT, CDR2 YYEEEE. The trim removed 0 bases at V and 7 bases at J, leaving 7 bases unmatched.

This clonotype was detected ten times or more. This sequence joins TRBV20-1 and TRBJ2-5, with TRBD2 identical over 8 bases. Trimming cost V 1 base and J 5 bases; bases outside gene matches: 6. Germline V gene lookup returns CDR1 DFQATT and CDR2 SNEGSKA (reference sequence). CDR3 size: 14 residues. CDR3: CSARAGGGRETQYF. The CDR3 DNA is TGCAGTGCTAGAGCGGGGGGCGGGAGGGAGACCCAGTACTTC.

This clonotype was seen ten or more times. The chain uses TRBV20-1 and TRBJ2-1, with 8 bases lining up with TRBD2. Trimming cost V 6 bases and J 0 bases; bases outside gene matches: 7. This CDR3 has 15 residues. The germline V gene encodes CDR1 DFQATT and CDR2 SNEGSKA (reference sequence). The CDR3 sequence: CSAAAGGLSYNEQFF. For the CDR3, the DNA is TGCAGTGCCGCGGCGGGGGGACTCTCCTACAATGAGCAGTTCTTC.

This clonotype was detected many times. The rearrangement joins TRBV7-9 to TRBJ2-7, with D unclear. The CDR3 consists of 12 residues. CDR1 is SEHNR, CDR2 FQNEAQ, per germline (reference sequence). Trimming removed 4 bases from V and 3 bases from J, with 7 bases in between. The CDR3 bases are TGTGCCAGCAGCTGGACCAGCTACGAGCAGTACTTC. Amino acid sequence: CASSWTSYEQYF.

The table lists this clonotype with many counts. V gene TRBV20-1 combines with J gene TRBJ2-3; 11 bases line up with TRBD2. Germline assignment: CDR1 DFQATT and CDR2 SNEGSKA (reference sequence). J lost 0 bases, V lost 6 bases, and 17 bases had no gene match. The CDR3 loop spans 19 amino acids. CDR3 region: CSAKGLAGRTRASTDTQYF. The DNA for the CDR3 is TGCAGTGCCAAAGGACTAGCGGGTAGGACGAGAGCTAGCACAGATACGCAGTATTTT.

At least ten counts were recorded for this clonotype. The CDR3 region is CSSFGDIGTEAFF. Written as DNA, the CDR3 is TGCAGTTCCTTTGGGGACATCGGCACTGAAGCTTTCTTT. The chain is built from TRBV20-1 and TRBJ1-1, with D possibly TRBD1 on 6 matching bases. Trimming cost V 8 bases and J 4 bases, with 17 bases left between them. From germline, CDR1 is DFQATT and CDR2 SNEGSKA (reference sequence). This CDR3 spans 13 amino acids.

This clonotype showed up many times. This rearrangement joins TRBV9 to TRBJ2-2, with D unclear. Germline V CDR1 and CDR2: SGDLS, YYNGEE. This CDR3 has 17 amino acids. The V end lost 0 bases, the J end lost 6 bases, and 18 bases lay between the germline ends. The CDR3 sequence is CASSVDSRPSLSGELFF. The CDR3 coding sequence is TGTGCCAGCAGCGTAGACTCTCGGCCTAGTCTCTCCGGGGAGCTGTTTTTT.

This clonotype appeared many times. This chain joins TRBV5-1 and TRBJ2-7; maybe TRBD1 (6 bases). The CDR3 runs to 15 residues. Germline CDR1 and CDR2: SGHRS and YFSETQ. Trimming removed 4 bases at V and 5 bases at J, with 19 bases between. The CDR3 region has the DNA TGCGCCAGCAGCCGATCTGGGTCAGGGGTAGACGAGCAGTACTTC. It is translated as CASSRSGSGVDEQYF.

At least ten counts were recorded for this clonotype. The chain uses TRBV10-1 and TRBJ1-1, with TRBD1 as a possible D gene (6 bases). From germline, CDR1 is WNHNN and CDR2 SYGVQD (reference sequence). This CDR3 spans 15 amino acids. V was shortened by 0 bases and J by 4 bases, with 12 bases between the two germline ends. The CDR3 nucleotides read TGCGCCAGCAGTGAGTCGATGGGGGCCGGCACTGAAGCTTTCTTT. Translated, it gives CASSESMGAGTEAFF.

This chain connects TRBV21-1 to TRBJ2-1; TRBD1 is the table's D call, not checked against the DNA. TRBV21-1 is flagged as a pseudogene. The CDR3 sequence is 17 residues long. The CDR3 DNA is TGTGCCAGCAGCACCCCCGGGACAGACCAGAAGCCAGGGTCGCAGTTCTTC. The encoded protein is CASSTPGTDQKPGSQFF.

This clonotype has ten or more counts. This chain uses TRBV12-3 or TRBV12-4 with TRBJ2-4; 9 bases agree with TRBD1. This CDR3 has 16 residues. Unmatched junction bases numbered 12, after V lost 4 bases and J lost 8 bases. In nucleotides, the CDR3 is TGTGCCAGCAGTTCCACCCAAACAGGGGGCCGGGACATTCAGTACTTC. Amino acids: CASSSTQTGGRDIQYF.

This clonotype was detected a few times. This chain joins TRBV5-1 and TRBJ2-4; perhaps TRBD2 as D (6 bases). The CDR3 is 11 amino acids. Trimming cost V 5 bases and J 6 bases, with 6 bases left between them. Germline V lookup: CDR1 SGHRS, CDR2 YFSETQ. The CDR3 loop reads CASREGNIQYF. Here the CDR3 DNA reads TGCGCCAGCAGGGAGGGAAACATTCAGTACTTC.

The gene calls are TRBV24-1 and TRBJ1-5, with D perhaps TRBD1 (6 bases). Trimming shortened V by 7 bases and J by 2 bases, and 14 bases separated the two germline ends. The germline CDR1 and CDR2 sequences are KGHDR and SFDVKD. The CDR3 extends over 15 amino acids. The CDR3 nucleotides read TGTGCCACCAGCGAGGGGGGAGGACGCAATCAGCCCCAGCATTTT. This codes for CATSEGGGRNQPQHF.

This clonotype was recorded at least ten times. The rearrangement uses TRBV20-1 and TRBJ1-5; 7 positions agree with TRBD1. The CDR3 loop spans 15 amino acids. V trimming: 3 bases; J trimming: 2 bases; junction bases outside the gene matches: 7. Germline V CDR1 and CDR2: DFQATT, SNEGSKA (reference sequence). The CDR3 is CSAREPGTGNQPQHF. The CDR3 DNA follows: TGCAGTGCTAGGGAACCAGGGACAGGCAATCAGCCCCAGCATTTT.

This clonotype was counted at least ten times. The V gene is TRBV5-1, the J gene TRBJ2-2, with 10 bases lining up with TRBD1. Unmatched junction bases numbered 6, after V lost 0 bases and J lost 4 bases. CDR1 SGHRS and CDR2 YFSETQ come from the germline V gene. The CDR3 runs to 17 residues. The CDR3 nucleotides are TGCGCCAGCAGCTTGGCCGGGACAGGGGTGACCACCGGGGAGCTGTTTTTT. Its protein product is CASSLAGTGVTTGELFF.

This clonotype occurred many times. V and J are TRBV5-1 and TRBJ2-5; D unclear. Trimming pared 0 bases from V and 1 base from J, leaving 10 bases between. CDR1 and CDR2 (germline): SGHRS, YFSETQ. The CDR3 loop spans 15 amino acids. This chain's CDR3 is CASSLVRGVQETQYF. CDR3 nucleotides: TGCGCCAGCAGCTTGGTTCGTGGGGTCCAAGAGACCCAGTACTTC.

This clonotype has ten or more counts. The chain couples TRBV7-8 to TRBJ2-3, with a tentative D call TRBD1 (6 bases). CDR3 length: 17 amino acids. The V end was cut by 1 base, the J end by 0 bases, with 14 bases between. CDR1 and CDR2 (germline): SGHVS, FQNEAQ. The CDR3 protein is CASSLGSGAPSTDTQYF. As DNA, the CDR3 is TGTGCCAGCAGCTTAGGGTCAGGGGCTCCTAGCACAGATACGCAGTATTTT.

Many counts were recorded for this clonotype. The rearrangement joins TRBV29-1 to TRBJ1-1, with D possibly TRBD1 on 5 matching bases. The V end was cut by 8 bases, the J end by 4 bases, with 11 bases between. This CDR3 region has 11 residues. Germline V gene lookup returns CDR1 SQVTM and CDR2 ANQGSEA. The CDR3 nucleotides read TGCAGCTGCGCGGGGCCCACTGAAGCTTTCTTT. Its translation: CSCAGPTEAFF.

This clonotype has a count of ten or more. J is TRBJ2-6 and V is TRBV6-6; a weak D match, TRBD1 (5 bases). Trimming took 8 bases from V and 9 from J, leaving 17 bases between them. The CDR3 has 14 amino acids. Per germline, CDR1 MNHNY and CDR2 SVGAGI (reference sequence). CDR3: CASAGLRNRNVLTF. CDR3 in DNA: TGTGCCAGCGCAGGGTTAAGAAACCGCAACGTCCTGACTTTC.